These 20 T cell receptor beta chains originate from one sample sequenced in a study of blood T cells in healthy people across ages. Alongside a J-beta primer mix, a sample-barcoded 5' primer served in a second PCR lasting about 7 to 12 cycles. MiXCR, applied by TCRdb to the 5' RACE reads, yields one record per CDR3 protein. The sample has over 1.5 million distinct CDR3 sequences; around half are singletons. Material: blood. The receptors come from a woman in her 40s in good health.

This clonotype was observed a handful of times. The rearrangement links TRBV7-8 to TRBJ2-7; no clear D. Trimming took off 1 base at V and 9 bases at J, with 7 bases between the two ends. Germline lookup yields CDR1 SGHVS and CDR2 FQNEAQ. This CDR3 contains 11 residues. In DNA form, the CDR3 reads TGTGCCAGCAGCTTAGTGGATGCGCAGTACTTC. Amino acids: CASSLVDAQYF. The whole variable domain, filled in from reference TRBV7-8 and TRBJ2-7, reads GAGVSQSPRYKVAKRGQDVALRCDPISGHVSLFWYQQALGQGPEFLTYFQNEAQLDKSGLPSDRFFAERPEGSVSTLKIQRTQQEDSAVYLCASSLVDAQYFGPGTRLTVT.

The J gene is TRBJ2-2, the V gene TRBV7-2, with 12 bases fitting TRBD1. The CDR3 spans 16 residues. V lost 5 bases and J lost 6; bases outside the gene matches: 7. Germline CDR1 and CDR2: SGHTA and FQGNSA. The CDR3 loop is CASSRSGTGGPGELFF. CDR3 nucleotides: TGTGCCAGCAGCCGATCCGGGACAGGGGGCCCCGGGGAGCTGTTTTTT.

The chain links TRBV14 to TRBJ2-1, with a tentative D call TRBD2 (7 bases). The CDR3 covers 15 residues. Germline values: CDR1 SGHDN, CDR2 FVKESK. V shed 2 bases and J shed 6 bases, with 14 bases lying between them. The CDR3 DNA sequence: TGTGCCAGCAGCCAACTGTGGAGGGGGGGCAATGAGCAGTTCTTC. Translated: CASSQLWRGGNEQFF.

The rearrangement joins TRBV20-1 to TRBJ2-5; D is uncertain. This CDR3 comprises 12 residues. Trimming shortened V by 6 bases and J by 5 bases, and 13 bases separated the two germline ends. CDR1 is DFQATT and CDR2 is SNEGSKA in the germline V gene (reference sequence). CDR3: CSAASTSETQYF. The CDR3 bases are TGCAGTGCCGCCTCTACCTCGGAGACCCAGTACTTC.

This clonotype was observed a handful of times. The V and J genes are TRBV9 and TRBJ2-5; 7 bases map to TRBD1. The CDR3 is 15 amino acids. Germline CDR1 and CDR2: SGDLS and YYNGEE. V shed 2 bases, J shed 3 bases, and the junction held 7 bases outside the gene matches. CDR3: CASSVATGTKETQYF. In DNA form, the CDR3 reads TGTGCCAGCAGCGTCGCGACAGGGACGAAAGAGACCCAGTACTTC.

This clonotype came up a few times. This chain links TRBV6-1 with TRBJ2-3; the D gene is possibly TRBD1 (6 bases). The CDR3 length is 16 residues. The germline V gene encodes CDR1 MNHNS and CDR2 SASEGT. V was clipped by 5 bases and J by 0 bases, with 15 bases between them. CDR3 nucleotides: TGTGCCAGCAGTAAATACAGGGATCGGAGCACAGATACGCAGTATTTT. Its translation is CASSKYRDRSTDTQYF.

The gene calls are TRBV9 and TRBJ2-7; 9 bases fit TRBD2. The CDR3 has 16 residues. Germline assignment: CDR1 SGDLS and CDR2 YYNGEE. Germline trimming cut 0 bases from V and 3 bases from J; bases unmatched to any gene: 7. Here the CDR3 reads CASSVGVAGDHYEQYF. The CDR3 DNA is TGTGCCAGCAGCGTAGGGGTAGCGGGGGATCACTACGAGCAGTACTTC.

The chain uses TRBV28 and TRBJ2-7; the match to TRBD1 covers 7 bases. The CDR3 covers 12 residues. With 8 bases clipped from V and 6 bases from J, the junction kept 7 bases outside the gene matches. From germline, CDR1 is MDHEN and CDR2 SYDVKM. The CDR3 is CASFTRQGEQYF. CDR3 in DNA: TGTGCCAGCTTTACCCGACAGGGCGAGCAGTACTTC.

The chain carries TRBV6-2 or TRBV6-3 and TRBJ2-6; D perhaps matches TRBD2 (5 bases). CDR1 is MNHEY and CDR2 is SVGEGT in the germline V gene. This CDR3 is built from 20 residues. Trimming stripped 6 bases from V and 0 bases from J, with 24 bases between. CDR3 residues: CASRSRTPTRGLSGANVLTF. The CDR3 coding sequence is TGTGCCAGCAGATCGAGGACCCCTACACGAGGGCTCTCTGGGGCCAACGTCCTGACTTTC.

This clonotype was observed a handful of times. This chain connects TRBV11-2 to TRBJ2-5, with a possible D match to TRBD1 (6 bases). The CDR3 has 15 amino acids. Germline V gives CDR1 SGHAT, CDR2 FQNNGV. V was clipped by 3 bases and J by 4 bases, with 15 bases between them. This CDR3 is CASSFTGTVLETQYF. The CDR3 DNA sequence: TGTGCCAGCAGCTTTACAGGGACGGTTTTAGAGACCCAGTACTTC. The variable domain in full, with the rest retrieved from reference TRBV11-2 and TRBJ2-5, is EAGVAQSPRYKIIEKRQSVAFWCNPISGHATLYWYQQILGQGPKLLIQFQNNGVVDDSQLPKDRFSAERLKGVDSTLKIQPAKLEDSAVYLCASSFTGTVLETQYFGPGTRLLVL.

The chain joins TRBV7-9 to TRBJ1-2, with D possibly being TRBD1 (6 bases). Germline assignment: CDR1 SEHNR and CDR2 FQNEAQ (reference sequence). The CDR3 has 15 amino acids. V was cut by 5 bases and J by 5 bases, with 18 bases left in between. The CDR3 bases are TGTGCCAGCAGCCCCCTCCCGGACAGAATTTATGGCTACACCTTC. This sequence encodes CASSPLPDRIYGYTF.

V usage is TRBV6-1 and J usage is TRBJ2-4; 14 bases are shared with TRBD2. In germline, CDR1 is MNHNS, CDR2 SASEGT. With 7 bases clipped from V and 13 bases from J, the junction kept 12 bases outside the gene matches. This CDR3 region has 15 residues. CDR3 in amino acids: CASTKGLAGGNEQYF. In DNA, the CDR3 is TGTGCCAGCACCAAAGGACTAGCGGGGGGAAATGAGCAGTACTTC.

The chain recombines TRBV10-3 with TRBJ2-5, with D possibly matching TRBD1 (5 bases). The germline V and J ends were trimmed by 10 bases and 4 bases, with 19 bases remaining between them. The CDR3 runs to 14 residues. Germline V gene data show CDR1 as ENHRY and CDR2 as SYGVKD. DNA for the CDR3: TGTGCCAACAAGGGTTCGGACATCGCAGAGACCCAGTACTTC. Translating gives CANKGSDIAETQYF.

V and J are TRBV27 and TRBJ1-6; D is perhaps TRBD1 (5 bases). V was cut by 8 bases and J by 3 bases, with 14 bases left in between. This CDR3 is 15 amino acids long. Germline-derived CDR1 and CDR2 are MNHEY and SMNVEV (reference sequence). The CDR3 DNA reads TGTGCCAGCGGCCTGGGGGGGAACTATAATTCACCCCTCCACTTT. It is translated as CASGLGGNYNSPLHF.

This chain joins TRBV15 and TRBJ1-1; 9 nucleotides agree with TRBD1. V gave up 4 bases and J gave up 5 bases; unmatched junction bases: 5. The CDR3 consists of 14 residues. Germline CDR1 is LNHNV and CDR2 is YYDKDF (reference sequence). CDR3 bases: TGTGCCACCAGCACCAGACAGGGGGGAACTGAAGCTTTCTTT. Encoded protein: CATSTRQGGTEAFF.

This clonotype occurred a few times. The chain carries TRBV12-3 or TRBV12-4 and TRBJ2-7, with a possible D match to TRBD2 (7 bases). The V end lost 3 bases, the J end lost 2 bases, and 14 bases lay between the germline ends. The CDR3 is 15 residues long. CDR3 sequence reads: CASSFRGGGPYEQYF. Written as DNA, the CDR3 is TGTGCCAGCAGTTTCAGGGGAGGGGGGCCCTACGAGCAGTACTTC.

For the CDR3, the DNA is TGCGCCACCGGCGGGGGACCTAGCACAGATACGCAGTATTTT. Translation gives CATGGGPSTDTQYF. The rearrangement joins TRBV5-1 to TRBJ2-3; 7 bases fit TRBD2. With V trimmed by 9 bases and J by 0 bases, 7 bases remained unmatched. The CDR3 loop spans 14 amino acids. The germline gives CDR1 SGHRS, CDR2 YFSETQ.

The genes are TRBV28 and TRBJ2-7; 10 bases are a match to TRBD1. The CDR3 consists of 15 residues. Germline CDR1 is MDHEN and CDR2 is SYDVKM. V gave up 6 bases and J gave up 2 bases; unmatched junction bases: 7. This CDR3 reads CASRAGGTGAYEQYF. DNA of the CDR3: TGTGCCAGCAGGGCAGGCGGGACAGGGGCCTACGAGCAGTACTTC.

The chain has TRBV6-5 and TRBJ1-6, with D possibly TRBD1 on 6 matching bases. The CDR3 is 14 residues long. From germline, CDR1 is MNHEY and CDR2 SVGAGI. Trimming removed 10 bases at V and 7 bases at J, with 17 bases between. In nucleotides, the CDR3 is TGTGCCACTCTGGGTGGGGGGCCAAATTCACCCCTCCACTTT. Encoded protein: CATLGGGPNSPLHF.

The chain is built from TRBV24-1 and TRBJ1-5, with 8 bases aligning to TRBD1. V gave up 1 base and J gave up 9 bases; unmatched junction bases: 10. The germline V gene has CDR1 KGHDR and CDR2 SFDVKD. This CDR3 spans 16 amino acids. The CDR3, as DNA: TGTGCCACCAGTGATTTCCCCGGGACAGGTTTACGGCCCCAGCATTTT. Its translation is CATSDFPGTGLRPQHF.